This passage covers 25 T cell receptor beta chains from one sample sequenced in a study of blood T cell repertoires in COVID-19. Profiling relied on immunoSEQ multiplex PCR, and the TCRdb table lists in-frame clones only, not all of them. The sample carries 170,000 or so clones, 85% to 90% recorded once. Specimen: PBMCs or T cells enriched from blood (not recorded which). The receptors come from a man between 35 and 55 years old who had recovered from COVID-19.

V is TRBV27 and J is TRBJ1-6, with TRBD1 matching 7 bases. The CDR3 consists of 15 residues. V lost 3 bases to trimming and J lost 7 bases; unmatched junction nucleotides: 6. Germline CDR1 reads MNHEY; CDR2 reads SMNVEV (reference sequence). Here the CDR3 reads CASSFHGTVNSPLHF. Here the CDR3 DNA reads TGTGCCAGCAGTTTCCACGGGACAGTGAATTCACCCCTCCACTTT.

The chain uses TRBV4-1 and TRBJ2-1; D possibly corresponds to TRBD1 (6 bases). Germline CDR1 MGHRA, CDR2 YSYEKL. The ends were cut back, 4 bases at V and 7 bases at J, with 14 bases in the middle. CDR3 length: 14 residues. DNA of the CDR3: TGCGCCAGCAGCCTTTTGACAGGTCCGAATGAGCAGTTCTTC. As protein: CASSLLTGPNEQFF.

This chain joins TRBV7-9 and TRBJ2-1; TRBD2 matches 9 bases. The CDR3 loop spans 15 amino acids. V dropped 5 bases and J dropped 4; count of bases not matched to a gene: 6. CDR1 SEHNR and CDR2 FQNEAQ come from the germline V gene (reference sequence). The CDR3, as DNA: TGTGCCAGCAGCCTCAGCGGGAGGCATTACAATGAGCAGTTCTTC. Translation gives CASSLSGRHYNEQFF.

V is TRBV27 and J is TRBJ1-1; 9 positions agree with TRBD1. The CDR3 runs 13 residues. The junction had 3 bases not matched to a gene; V was cut back by 5 bases and J by 5 bases. Germline values: CDR1 MNHEY, CDR2 SMNVEV (reference sequence). This CDR3 reads CASSQGQGTEAFF. DNA of the CDR3: TGTGCCAGCAGTCAAGGACAGGGGACTGAAGCTTTCTTT.

The J gene is TRBJ2-7, the V gene TRBV5-3; TRBD1 matches 8 bases. Being an ORF, TRBV5-3 has a function that is uncertain. This CDR3 is built from 16 residues. V shed 5 bases, J shed 0 bases, and the junction held 10 bases outside the gene matches. CDR3 coding DNA: TGTGCCAGAAGAAACCCGACAGGGGAAGCCTCCTACGAGCAGTACTTC. It translates to CARRNPTGEASYEQYF.

This sequence joins TRBV3-1 (or the pseudogene TRBV3-2) and TRBJ1-1; D is possibly TRBD1 (5 bases). Germline CDR1 reads LGHDT; CDR2 reads YNNKEL (reference sequence). CDR3 size: 14 residues. Trimming took 4 bases from V and 1 from J, leaving 10 bases between them. CDR3 in DNA: TGTGCCAGCAGCCCCCAGGGCTGGAACACTGAAGCTTTCTTT. Protein: CASSPQGWNTEAFF.

This chain joins TRBV6-5 and TRBJ2-5; weak D call: TRBD1 (6 bases). Germline V gene sequence: CDR1 MNHEY, CDR2 SVGAGI. There are 11 residues in the CDR3. Trimming removed 10 bases at V and 5 bases at J, with 11 bases between. The CDR3 loop is CATQGKETQYF. CDR3 coding DNA: TGTGCCACACAGGGAAAGGAGACCCAGTACTTC.

This clone was seen once. The chain combines TRBV19 with TRBJ2-7; no reliable D call. This CDR3 comprises 14 residues. The V gene's germline CDR1 is LNHDA and CDR2 SQIVND (reference sequence). Trimming took off 5 bases at V and 3 bases at J, with 14 bases between the two ends. The CDR3 bases are TGTGCCAGTAGTGAGGCAGCTTCCAGCTACGAGCAGTACTTC. It is translated as CASSEAASSYEQYF.

The rearrangement links TRBV6-5 to TRBJ1-1; weak D call: TRBD1 (5 bases). The CDR3 spans 13 residues. V shed 2 bases and J shed 4 bases, with 8 bases lying between them. In germline, CDR1 is MNHEY, CDR2 SVGAGI. The CDR3 nucleotides are TGTGCCAGCAGTTACCAGGGCTCCACTGAAGCTTTCTTT. Translating gives CASSYQGSTEAFF.

The chain recombines TRBV28 with TRBJ1-1, with 9 bases lining up with TRBD1. Germline V CDR1 and CDR2: MDHEN, SYDVKM. Germline trimming cut 3 bases from V and 5 bases from J; bases unmatched to any gene: 7. The CDR3 loop spans 15 amino acids. CDR3 residues: CASSLSGTGLTEAFF. The DNA of the CDR3 is TGTGCCAGCAGTTTGAGCGGGACAGGGCTGACTGAAGCTTTCTTT.

This clone was observed a handful of times. At one boundary the junction diverges from the germline segment, which might be a read error. V is TRBV14 and J is TRBJ2-1; TRBD1 matches 7 bases. Germline CDR1 reads SGHDN; CDR2 reads FVKESK. This CDR3 spans 12 amino acids. CDR3 nucleotides: TGTGCCAGCAGCCAAATGACAGGGCGTCTTGTCTTC. Amino acid sequence: CASSQMTGRLVF.

The genes are TRBV28 and TRBJ1-2; 8 bases are a match to TRBD1. The CDR3 covers 15 residues. Per germline, CDR1 MDHEN and CDR2 SYDVKM. V shed 1 base, J shed 4 bases, and the junction held 5 bases outside the gene matches. The DNA of the CDR3 is TGTGCCAGCAGTTTATCGGACAGGGTGACCTATGGCTACACCTTC. This codes for CASSLSDRVTYGYTF.

The V gene is TRBV5-8, the J gene TRBJ1-5; 7 bases match TRBD1. This CDR3 spans 15 amino acids. Trimming removed 3 bases from V and 1 base from J; junction bases left unmatched: 4. The germline V gene encodes CDR1 SGHTS and CDR2 YDEGEE. This CDR3 is CASSSQDRSNQPQHF. In DNA form, the CDR3 reads TGTGCCAGCAGCTCCCAGGACAGGAGCAATCAGCCCCAGCATTTT.

V is TRBV19 and J is TRBJ2-3, with D unclear. With 5 bases removed from V and 0 bases from J, the gap between germline ends came to 3 bases. The CDR3 runs 12 residues. Germline V gene sequence: CDR1 LNHDA, CDR2 SQIVND (reference sequence). This chain's CDR3 is CASSPSTDTQYF. The CDR3, as DNA: TGTGCCAGTAGTCCAAGCACAGATACGCAGTATTTT.

Only a few counts were recorded for this clone. The chain is built from TRBV4-1 and TRBJ2-1, with no clear D. The V gene lost 0 bases and the J gene lost 0 bases, with 12 bases spanning the gap. This CDR3 region has 17 residues. Germline CDR1 reads MGHRA; CDR2 reads YSYEKL. CDR3 residues: CASSQEPGRLSYNEQFF. DNA for the CDR3: TGCGCCAGCAGCCAAGAGCCCGGCCGACTCTCCTACAATGAGCAGTTCTTC.

V usage is TRBV28 and J usage is TRBJ1-5; 7 bases match TRBD1. Germline-derived CDR1 and CDR2 are MDHEN and SYDVKM. Trimming at V came to 3 bases and at J to 6 bases, leaving 17 bases not matched to a gene. This CDR3 contains 18 residues. CDR3 nucleotides: TGTGCCAGCAGTTTGGAGAACGGACAGGTTTTCGTCTTTCAGCCCCAGCATTTT. It specifies CASSLENGQVFVFQPQHF.

This chain joins TRBV10-3 and TRBJ1-1; 9 bases are shared with TRBD1. The CDR3 sequence is 13 residues long. J gave up 2 bases and V 9 bases, and 4 bases lay outside the gene matches. In germline, CDR1 is ENHRY, CDR2 SYGVKD. The CDR3 DNA reads as TGTGCCATTGCGGGACAGGGAAACACTGAAGCTTTCTTT. It translates to CAIAGQGNTEAFF.

This rearrangement joins TRBV5-5 to TRBJ1-4; D unresolved. The V gene's germline CDR1 is SGHKS and CDR2 YYEKEE (reference sequence). CDR3 length equals 14 residues. Trimming removed 0 bases at V and 4 bases at J, with 7 bases between. CDR3 residues: CASSLGDLNEKLFF. The CDR3 DNA follows: TGTGCCAGCAGCTTGGGAGATCTTAATGAAAAACTGTTTTTT.

V gene TRBV9 combines with J gene TRBJ2-1, with D unclear. V lost 0 bases and J lost 0, with 7 bases in between. The CDR3 is 15 amino acids. Germline CDR1 reads SGDLS; CDR2 reads YYNGEE. The CDR3 nucleotides read TGTGCCAGCAGCGTAGATCCCAGCTCCTACAATGAGCAGTTCTTC. The encoded protein is CASSVDPSSYNEQFF.

The chain carries TRBV7-9 and TRBJ1-1; the D is unclear. The CDR3 loop spans 13 amino acids. The germline CDR1 and CDR2 sequences are SEHNR and FQNEAQ (reference sequence). The V gene lost 5 bases and the J gene lost 5 bases, with 12 bases spanning the gap. The CDR3 loop reads CASSLSVETEAFF. CDR3 DNA: TGTGCCAGCAGCCTCTCCGTTGAGACTGAAGCTTTCTTT.

The CDR3 DNA reads as TGTGCCAGCAGTGCCCTAGCTGGGTCCTACGAGCAGTACTTC. Residues: CASSALAGSYEQYF. The rearrangement uses TRBV6-4 and TRBJ2-7, with D possibly matching TRBD2 (5 bases). V gave up 4 bases and J gave up 1 base, with 11 bases separating them. This CDR3 contains 14 residues. Germline loops: CDR1 MRHNA, CDR2 SNTAGT.

The chain employs TRBV27 and TRBJ1-3, with unresolved D. The ends were cut back, 7 bases at V and 4 bases at J, with 11 bases in the middle. The CDR3 runs to 13 residues. Germline values: CDR1 MNHEY, CDR2 SMNVEV (reference sequence). Here the CDR3 reads CASIGRSGNTIYF. The CDR3 coding sequence is TGTGCCAGCATTGGCAGATCCGGAAACACCATATATTTT.

Note on this clone: Mismatch with germline at one junction end may stem from a read error. V and J are TRBV3-1 (or the pseudogene TRBV3-2) and TRBJ1-1; 8 bases are a match to TRBD1. The germline V gene encodes CDR1 LGHDT and CDR2 YNNKEL (reference sequence). This CDR3 comprises 13 residues. The CDR3 nucleotides read TGTGCCAGCGGCCAGGGGGCTCTGACTGAAGCTTTCTTT. Protein: CASGQGALTEAFF.

The chain uses TRBV6-5 and TRBJ2-1; the match to TRBD2 covers 7 bases. The germline gives CDR1 MNHEY, CDR2 SVGAGI. The CDR3 sequence is 14 residues long. The V and J ends lost 7 bases and 4 bases, in that order; junction bases with no gene match: 7. The CDR3 DNA reads TGTGCCAGCAAGCCGGGACTATCTTACAATGAGCAGTTCTTC. This translates into CASKPGLSYNEQFF.

The chain joins TRBV11-2 to TRBJ1-2; 8 bases align to TRBD1. The CDR3 has 15 residues. J gave up 4 bases and V 5 bases, and 9 bases lay outside the gene matches. Germline CDR1 reads SGHAT; CDR2 reads FQNNGV. The CDR3 DNA reads TGTGCCAGCAGCAGGACAGGGTCGGTAGGCTATGGCTACACCTTC. Translation gives CASSRTGSVGYGYTF. The variable domain in full, with the rest retrieved from reference TRBV11-2 and TRBJ1-2, is EAGVAQSPRYKIIEKRQSVAFWCNPISGHATLYWYQQILGQGPKLLIQFQNNGVVDDSQLPKDRFSAERLKGVDSTLKIQPAKLEDSAVYLCASSRTGSVGYGYTFGSGTRLTVV.